This T cell receptor beta chain was identified during a study of shared clonotypes between healthy human individuals. General study findings and limits: Genetic and exposure-history diversity was limited by the small donor number.

V gave up 6 bases and J gave up 1 base; unmatched junction bases: 3. The germline CDR1 and CDR2 sequences are SQVTM and ANQGSEA. CDR3 length equals 12 residues. Comments on this clone: Antigen: not known. Within the sample, other DNA sequences also encode this same CDR3.

Clones were sequenced by immunoSEQ multiplex PCR, and TCRdb holds only the in-frame ones, with some missing. The sample shows approximately 1.4 million clones, 95% to 99% of them seen only once. The chain has TRBV29-1 and TRBJ2-7; 7 nucleotides match TRBD1. The sample consisted of naive CD4+ T cells sorted from blood. The subset: CD45RA+ positively selected. The source is a man between 25 and 39 years old in good health. The CDR3 reads CSVGDRSYEQYF. The CDR3 nucleotides are TGCAGCGTCGGGGACAGATCCTACGAGCAGTACTTC.